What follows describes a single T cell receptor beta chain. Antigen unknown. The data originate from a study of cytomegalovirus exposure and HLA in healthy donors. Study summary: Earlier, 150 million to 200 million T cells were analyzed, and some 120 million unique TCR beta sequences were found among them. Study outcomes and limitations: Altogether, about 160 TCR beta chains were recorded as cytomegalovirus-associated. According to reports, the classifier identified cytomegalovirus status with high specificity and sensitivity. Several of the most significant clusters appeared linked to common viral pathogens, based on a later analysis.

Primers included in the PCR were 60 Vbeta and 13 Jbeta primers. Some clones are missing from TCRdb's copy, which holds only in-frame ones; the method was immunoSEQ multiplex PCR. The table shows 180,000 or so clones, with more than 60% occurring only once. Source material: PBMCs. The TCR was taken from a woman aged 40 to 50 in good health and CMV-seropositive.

CDR3 sequence (DNA): TGTGCCAGCTCACCAGTCAGCGGATACACCGGGGAGCTGTTTTTT. The encoded protein is CASSPVSGYTGELFF. V gene TRBV18 combines with J gene TRBJ2-2; possible D gene TRBD2, 5 bases. This CDR3 contains 15 residues. Deletions cut 2 bases from V and 3 bases from J, with 10 bases between. CDR1 and CDR2 (germline): KGHSH, LQKENI.